The 5 T cell receptor beta chains below were found in one sample sequenced in a study of identical twins. TCRdb called the 5' RACE reads again in MiXCR, with one record for every CDR3 protein. Of around 650,000 distinct CDR3 sequences listed, about 7% were seen once; the top ten hold 1.6%. This sample was shared with a second study, whose subject was yellow fever vaccine responses in identical twins.

The sample comprised PBMCs. The receptors shown here come from a woman between 18 and 29 years old in good health.

This clonotype was seen a handful of times. The chain couples TRBV28 to TRBJ2-3; the D gene could be TRBD1 or TRBD2 (5 bases each). The V gene's germline CDR1 is MDHEN and CDR2 SYDVKM. The V end lost 6 bases, the J end lost 0 bases, and 10 bases lay between the germline ends. CDR3 length: 14 residues. CDR3 in amino acids: CASRGWGSTDTQYF. CDR3 bases: TGTGCCAGCAGGGGATGGGGGAGCACAGATACGCAGTATTTT.

This clonotype was counted only a few times. V is TRBV9 and J is TRBJ2-5; TRBD1 matches 10 bases. Losses at the gene ends were 3 bases for V and 5 bases for J; bases not matched to a gene: 7. Germline CDR1 and CDR2: SGDLS and YYNGEE. The CDR3 consists of 15 residues. The CDR3 sequence: CASSGGQGSAETQYF. DNA of the CDR3: TGTGCCAGCAGCGGGGGACAGGGGAGCGCGGAGACCCAGTACTTC.

This clonotype was seen a few times. V gene TRBV5-5 combines with J gene TRBJ2-1, with a possible D match to TRBD1 (6 bases). Germline lookup yields CDR1 SGHKS and CDR2 YYEKEE (reference sequence). The CDR3 contains 15 residues. Trimming left V 3 bases short and J 11 bases short, with 21 bases between. The CDR3 here is CASSSPGQGEAKQFF. The CDR3 nucleotides read TGTGCCAGCAGCTCTCCGGGACAAGGAGAAGCGAAGCAGTTCTTC.

The table lists this clonotype with many counts. This chain links TRBV29-1 with TRBJ2-3, with 9 nucleotides matching TRBD2. The CDR3 is made up of 14 amino acids. In germline, CDR1 is SQVTM, CDR2 ANQGSEA. The V and J ends lost 7 bases and 1 base, in that order; junction bases with no gene match: 6. The CDR3 DNA is TGCAGCGCCAAGGGACTAGCTGGCACAGATACGCAGTATTTT. This gives the protein CSAKGLAGTDTQYF.

This clonotype was found many times. V is TRBV6-2 or TRBV6-3 and J is TRBJ2-1; 9 bases line up with TRBD2. V was clipped by 6 bases and J by 2 bases; unmatched bases: 11. This CDR3 comprises 17 residues. Germline V CDR1 and CDR2: MNHEY, SVGEGT. The CDR3 region is CASRHPMGGGAYNEQFF. The CDR3 DNA is TGTGCCAGCAGACACCCCATGGGCGGGGGGGCCTACAATGAGCAGTTCTTC.